These 28 T cell receptor beta chains came from one sample sequenced in a study of T cell responses to AZD1222 COVID-19 vaccine. Assay used: immunoSEQ multiplex PCR; TCRdb lists only in-frame clones, some missing. The sample carries approximately 140,000 clones, more than 85% recorded once. The input for sequencing was peripheral blood, taken 28 days after the second AZD1222 dose. These receptors were collected from an adult who received the AZD1222 COVID-19 vaccine.

This clone was picked up one time. The chain employs TRBV7-9 and TRBJ2-1; possibly TRBD1 for D (5 bases). The V end was cut by 5 bases, the J end by 10 bases, with 15 bases between. This CDR3 has 13 residues. Germline lookup yields CDR1 SEHNR and CDR2 FQNEAQ (reference sequence). The CDR3 reads CASSPGHAPEQFF. DNA of the CDR3: TGTGCCAGCAGCCCCGGACATGCCCCAGAGCAGTTCTTC.

The chain uses TRBV4-3 and TRBJ2-2; D is ambiguous. Germline CDR1 is LGHNA and CDR2 is YSLEER. This CDR3 comprises 16 residues. Trimming shortened V by 2 bases and J by 1 base, and 11 bases separated the two germline ends. CDR3 amino acids: CASSQSNRWNTGELFF. The CDR3 DNA sequence: TGCGCCAGCAGCCAATCTAATCGGTGGAACACCGGGGAGCTGTTTTTT.

This chain connects TRBV5-4 to TRBJ2-5; D tentatively fits TRBD1 or TRBD2 (6 bases each). The CDR3 sequence is 14 residues long. With 0 bases removed from V and 6 bases from J, the gap between germline ends came to 12 bases. Per germline, CDR1 SGHNT and CDR2 YYREEE (reference sequence). The DNA for the CDR3 is TGTGCCAGCAGCTTGGCGGGGGCCCATCAGACCCAGTACTTC. Its protein is CASSLAGAHQTQYF.

The chain links TRBV19 to TRBJ1-5; 7 positions match TRBD1. The CDR3 runs 16 residues. Trimming took 5 bases from V and 2 from J; bases not matched to a gene: 9. Germline CDR1 is LNHDA and CDR2 is SQIVND (reference sequence). CDR3 nucleotide sequence: TGTGCCAGTAGTGGGATACAGGGGACGGGCAATCAGCCCCAGCATTTT. Amino acids: CASSGIQGTGNQPQHF.

The chain carries TRBV5-4 and TRBJ2-1, with 9 nucleotides matching TRBD2. The ends lost 1 base at V and 9 bases at J; junction bases unmatched: 14. The CDR3 covers 17 residues. CDR1 and CDR2 (germline): SGHNT, YYREEE (reference sequence). CDR3 residues: CASSLNWASGEAGEQFF. CDR3 nucleotides: TGTGCCAGCAGCTTGAATTGGGCTAGCGGGGAGGCGGGTGAGCAGTTCTTC.

This chain connects TRBV7-2 to TRBJ1-4; D is perhaps TRBD1 (5 bases). The CDR3 consists of 12 residues. V was cut by 1 base and J by 11 bases, with 8 bases left in between. Germline CDR1 reads SGHTA; CDR2 reads FQGNSA. The CDR3 coding sequence is TGTGCCAGCAGCTTAGATCAGGGTAAACTGTTTTTT. Translation: CASSLDQGKLFF.

The chain joins TRBV4-3 to TRBJ2-1; D unclear. Germline lookup yields CDR1 LGHNA and CDR2 YSLEER. This CDR3 has 15 amino acids. Trimming removed 2 bases at V and 9 bases at J, with 17 bases between. The CDR3 DNA reads as TGCGCCAGCAGCCAATCCCCGCTAGACGGCACTGAGCAGTTCTTC. Encoded protein: CASSQSPLDGTEQFF.

Here the CDR3 DNA reads TGTGCCACCAGTGATTTAGCGGGGGCTCGTGAAAAACTGTTTTTT. Protein sequence: CATSDLAGAREKLFF. The chain joins TRBV24-1 to TRBJ1-4, with D maybe TRBD1 (6 bases). CDR3 size: 15 residues. The germline V gene has CDR1 KGHDR and CDR2 SFDVKD. The V gene lost 1 base and the J gene lost 7 bases, with 12 bases spanning the gap.

V is TRBV9 and J is TRBJ1-1; the match to TRBD1 covers 8 bases. CDR1 is SGDLS, CDR2 YYNGEE, per germline. The J segment lost 0 bases and the V segment lost 3 bases, leaving 1 base of the junction unmatched. The CDR3 covers 14 residues. The CDR3 nucleotides read TGTGCCAGCAGCGCCAGGGGGCTGAACACTGAAGCTTTCTTT. It encodes CASSARGLNTEAFF.

This chain joins TRBV7-3 and TRBJ2-5; D tentatively fits TRBD1 or TRBD2 (5 bases each). With 0 bases removed from V and 5 bases from J, the gap between germline ends came to 10 bases. The CDR3 runs to 14 residues. The germline V gene has CDR1 SGHTA and CDR2 FQGTGA. This chain's CDR3 is CASSLTGGGETQYF. The CDR3, as DNA: TGTGCCAGCAGCTTAACGGGTGGGGGTGAGACCCAGTACTTC.

The chain has TRBV7-9 and TRBJ1-2; TRBD1 matches 7 bases. The CDR3 covers 14 residues. V shed 5 bases, J shed 8 bases, and the junction held 11 bases outside the gene matches. Germline values: CDR1 SEHNR, CDR2 FQNEAQ (reference sequence). CDR3 DNA sequence: TGTGCCAGCAGCGTGGGGGACAGATTAGGCGGCTACACCTTC. Its translation: CASSVGDRLGGYTF.

Written as DNA, the CDR3 is TGCGCCAGTTCAAGGGGACTAGCGGGGTCGACGGAGGATACGCAGTATTTT. It is translated as CASSRGLAGSTEDTQYF. The chain uses TRBV5-1 and TRBJ2-3; 13 nucleotides line up with TRBD2. V lost 8 bases and J lost 6; bases outside the gene matches: 15. Germline-derived CDR1 and CDR2 are SGHRS and YFSETQ. The CDR3 sequence is 17 residues long.

In the case of this clone: It is unclear where the CDR3 begins or ends on the DNA, so no DNA is shown, and the CDR3 is as TCRdb lists it. The chain recombines TRBV21-1 with TRBJ2-7; TRBD1 is taken as the D call from the table, unchecked against the DNA. TRBV21-1 is labeled a pseudogene. The CDR3 adds up to 21 amino acids, both ends counted. CDR3: CASATALYFCASGTLRGRQYV.

The V gene is TRBV19, the J gene TRBJ1-1; D is uncertain. The CDR3 spans 13 residues. V was trimmed by 10 bases and J by 0 bases, leaving 12 bases between them. CDR1 and CDR2 from the germline V gene are LNHDA and SQIVND (reference sequence). CDR3 coding DNA: TGTGCCACCCAGGTCAGCATGAACACTGAAGCTTTCTTT. This encodes CATQVSMNTEAFF.

The chain couples TRBV2 to TRBJ1-2; D is unresolved. V was shortened by 4 bases and J by 8 bases, with 8 bases between the two germline ends. CDR1 and CDR2 from the germline V gene are SNHLY and FYNNEI. The CDR3 loop spans 11 amino acids. The CDR3 DNA sequence: TGTGCCAGCAGTGTGGACTCGGGCTACACCTTC. Translated, it gives CASSVDSGYTF.

V usage is TRBV21-1 and J usage is TRBJ1-5. TRBV21-1 is given as a pseudogene. The CDR3 contains 10 residues. CDR3 residues: CVNPGQPQHF. CDR3 coding DNA: TGTGTTAACCCCGGTCAGCCCCAGCATTTT.

The chain recombines TRBV19 with TRBJ1-1, with D unclear. CDR1 is LNHDA, CDR2 SQIVND, per germline (reference sequence). There are 14 residues in the CDR3. The germline V and J ends were trimmed by 5 bases and 1 base, with 11 bases remaining between them. CDR3 DNA sequence: TGTGCCAGTAGTTGGCAGGCCCGGAACACTGAAGCTTTCTTT. Encoded protein: CASSWQARNTEAFF.

The chain links TRBV2 to TRBJ2-3, with 11 nucleotides matching TRBD2. This CDR3 has 14 amino acids. Germline V gives CDR1 SNHLY, CDR2 FYNNEI. Trimming cost V 8 bases and J 2 bases; bases outside gene matches: 3. The CDR3 loop reads CASQTSGVTDTQYF. For the CDR3, the DNA is TGTGCCAGCCAGACTAGCGGGGTCACAGATACGCAGTATTTT.

This clone was seen only once. The chain employs TRBV19 and TRBJ1-2; D is uncertain. V was pared by 1 base and J by 4 bases, with 13 bases between. CDR3 size: 15 residues. Germline loops: CDR1 LNHDA, CDR2 SQIVND (reference sequence). The DNA for the CDR3 is TGTGCCAGTAGTATAGGCGGTCGGTACGGCTATGGCTACACCTTC. Translating it yields CASSIGGRYGYGYTF.

V gene TRBV7-2 combines with J gene TRBJ1-1, with 12 bases identical to TRBD1. The CDR3 totals 16 residues. Trimming removed 5 bases from V and 4 bases from J; junction bases left unmatched: 8. Germline lookup yields CDR1 SGHTA and CDR2 FQGNSA. CDR3 nucleotide sequence: TGTGCCAGCAGCCCGGGACAGGGGGCGTTCGGCACTGAAGCTTTCTTT. Amino acids: CASSPGQGAFGTEAFF.

This clone was seen once. The CDR3 DNA follows: TGTGCCAGCAGTTTATCCCGACAGGTCTACACTGAAGCTTTCTTT. Translated, it gives CASSLSRQVYTEAFF. The chain has TRBV6-5 and TRBJ1-1; perhaps TRBD1 as D (6 bases). V was trimmed by 4 bases and J by 3 bases, leaving 15 bases between them. The CDR3 loop spans 15 amino acids. From germline, CDR1 is MNHEY and CDR2 SVGAGI.

CDR3 sequence: CASSLSRALSGNTIYF. The CDR3 region has the DNA TGTGCCAGCAGTTTAAGCAGGGCACTCTCTGGAAACACCATATATTTT. The chain links TRBV27 to TRBJ1-3, with D possibly matching TRBD1 (5 bases). Germline V gives CDR1 MNHEY, CDR2 SMNVEV (reference sequence). The germline V and J ends were trimmed by 2 bases and 0 bases, with 11 bases remaining between them. This CDR3 contains 16 residues.

This chain connects TRBV19 to TRBJ1-4, with 7 positions matching TRBD1. The CDR3 is 14 amino acids. The V segment lost 5 bases and the J segment 8 bases; nucleotides outside the gene matches: 8. CDR1 and CDR2 from the germline V gene are LNHDA and SQIVND (reference sequence). The CDR3 coding sequence is TGTGCCAGTAGTTTCAACAGGGGAGGGGAAAAACTGTTTTTT. This gives the protein CASSFNRGGEKLFF.

The chain links TRBV7-2 to TRBJ2-1, with D maybe TRBD1 (6 bases). The V and J ends lost 6 bases and 7 bases respectively, with 10 bases between them. This CDR3 spans 12 amino acids. In germline, CDR1 is SGHTA, CDR2 FQGNSA. The CDR3: CASRQGWNEQFF. As DNA, the CDR3 is TGTGCCAGCAGACAGGGCTGGAATGAGCAGTTCTTC.

V usage is TRBV5-8 and J usage is TRBJ2-5; 8 bases are a match to TRBD1. The CDR3 has 14 amino acids. V gave up 1 base and J gave up 5 bases; unmatched junction bases: 4. The germline gives CDR1 SGHTS, CDR2 YDEGEE. The CDR3 here is CASSLTGGVETQYF. CDR3 DNA: TGTGCCAGCAGCTTGACAGGGGGAGTGGAGACCCAGTACTTC.

The chain is built from TRBV7-9 and TRBJ2-2, with D maybe TRBD2 (6 bases). Germline-derived CDR1 and CDR2 are SEHNR and FQNEAQ (reference sequence). The CDR3 covers 19 residues. V was shortened by 1 base and J by 5 bases, with 23 bases between the two germline ends. The CDR3 region is CASSLGGSVSSARTGELFF. Written as DNA, the CDR3 is TGTGCCAGCAGCTTAGGGGGTTCGGTCTCTAGCGCACGTACCGGGGAGCTGTTTTTT.

The chain carries TRBV7-9 and TRBJ1-4; 10 nucleotides line up with TRBD1. The V and J ends lost 3 bases and 8 bases, in that order; junction bases with no gene match: 3. The CDR3 is made up of 14 amino acids. Germline V gene lookup returns CDR1 SEHNR and CDR2 FQNEAQ (reference sequence). The CDR3 coding sequence is TGTGCCAGCAGCTTCCTGGGACAGGGGGAAAAACTGTTTTTT. It encodes CASSFLGQGEKLFF.

The chain uses TRBV9 and TRBJ2-1; no reliable D call. Germline values: CDR1 SGDLS, CDR2 YYNGEE. The CDR3 covers 15 residues. Between the trimmed V and J ends, which lost 0 bases and 7 bases, there was a span of 14 bases. The CDR3 is CASSVAPTRRNEQFF. CDR3 nucleotides: TGTGCCAGCAGCGTAGCTCCGACGCGGCGTAATGAGCAGTTCTTC.